This record concerns one T cell receptor beta chain sequence. Its antigen remains unidentified. No base quality values were provided; no much bigger clone lies one nucleotide off. The CDR3 covers 20 residues, taking in both the cysteine and the phenylalanine. Just the 60-base CDR3 DNA is kept, in frame starting at base 1. Taken from the germline V gene, the CDR1 and CDR2 loops are SNHLY and FYNNEI. Relative to germline, V is missing 3 bases and J is missing 6 bases, with 20 bases of the junction outside any gene match. Using the deep immunoSEQ assay, multiplex PCR amplified TCR CDR3 regions from genomic DNA. Genomic DNA extracted from each cell subset was distributed evenly over all wells of several immunoSEQ 96-well plates, and each plate served as one replicate. Each replicate PCR for sorted subsets received approximately 220 ng genomic DNA, equal to tens of thousands of T cell genomes. Purified libraries were measured with a Qubit 3.0 fluorometer, size-checked on a Bioanalyzer 2100, and measured again with the KAPA Library Quantification kit. Every immunoSEQ 96-well plate was sequenced on a dedicated single-read 150-cycle Illumina NextSeq 550 flow cell. As for the original processing: Because only junctional sequences without quality scores were contained in the immunoSEQ output, filtering matching that applied to full-length reads could not be performed. To assign V/J genes and CDR3, sequences were annotated against IMGT germline references using PyIR, a Python wrapper for IgBLAST v1.9. Any read was removed if the V/J assignment was weak (E-value above 1e-6), the CDR3 was missing, or the read contained stop codons, out-of-frame junctions, or ambiguous translated residues. V3J clonotypes were defined by identical inferred V gene, J gene, and CDR3 amino acid sequence. To compute the percentage overlap between repertoires, the number of shared unique clonotypes was divided by the size of the smaller repertoire. Three approaches were used to assess repertoire richness: RTK rarefaction, the Chao1 estimator, and Recon v2.1 estimates of unobserved clonotypes. Generation probabilities were computed with OLGA for all TCRbeta clonotypes obtained by the gDNA method from several donors. TCRdb mirrors the immuneACCESS table, restricted to in-frame sequences. Some clones are absent from its copies; in checked studies, under half trace to an unresolved V gene, and the reason for the others is unknown. V, J and clone size are taken as reported in that table, and D and trimming were inferred from the DNA itself. This sample gives about 870,000 clones in total; more than 85% of them show up just once. The ten largest clones represent around 24% of the sample.

This entry is derived from a study of shared clonotypes between healthy human individuals (dated by TCRdb to about 2020). At the level of the whole study: The cohort included a few men and a couple of women between 18 and 49 years of age. For each donor, CD4 naive and CD4 memory were each given three plates, CD8 naive was given two plates, and CD8 memory was given one plate. To estimate repertoire size and how much clonotypes are shared between individuals, the study performed deep sequencing of blood TCR repertoires from roughly five healthy adults. Libraries were prepared and TCR repertoires were sequenced by different laboratories using diverse techniques, in order to increase sequencing depth and limit assay-specific biases. Between about 0.8 and 8.9 billion PBMCs per donor were obtained by leukapheresis. Findings and caveats that apply to the study as a whole: Incomplete sequencing was indicated by rarefaction of sorted-subset datasets, despite the large sequencing depth. Across a handful of donors, about 4.5% of naive CD4, 3% to 3.5% of naive CD8, 2.3% of memory CD4, and under 0.45% of memory CD8 clonotypes were shared. Based on pairwise subsampling, the degree of clonotype sharing among donors was expected to be affected by sequencing depth. Compared with non-shared clonotypes, clonotypes shared by all four sorted-subset donors had higher generation probabilities. Estimated clonotype richness was generally larger for naive than for memory subsets. The genetic and exposure-history diversity represented was limited by the small number of donors. Only blood was sampled, and tissue TCR repertoires likely differ from those in blood.

CD8 naive samples were CD45RO-negative cells positively selected for CCR7, giving a CD45RA+CCR7+ population that excluded TemRA cells. The donors were healthy, HIV-negative adults who had no recently reported acute infections or vaccinations. All donors were Caucasian adults living in Nashville, Tennessee, USA. After blood collection by leukapheresis, PBMCs were isolated using Ficoll-Histopaque density gradient centrifugation and then cryopreserved in the vapor phase of liquid nitrogen. Analytical flow cytometry was used to check the purity and quantity of every magnetically sorted T cell population. Genomic DNA was isolated from every sorted fraction and measured by UV absorbance on a Nanodrop 2000c.

Sequencing input: naive CD8+ T cells sorted from blood. Interpreted using the paper, the cell subset or site label stands for: CD45RA+CCR7+. This sequence was found in a young man in good health. Recombination linked TRBV2 to TRBJ2-1, with 10 bases in between that match TRBD2. The CDR3 sequence is CASSDPLSGGPVSGPNEQFF. The DNA sequence is TGTGCCAGCAGTGATCCGCTTAGCGGGGGGCCGGTAAGTGGGCCCAATGAGCAGTTCTTC.